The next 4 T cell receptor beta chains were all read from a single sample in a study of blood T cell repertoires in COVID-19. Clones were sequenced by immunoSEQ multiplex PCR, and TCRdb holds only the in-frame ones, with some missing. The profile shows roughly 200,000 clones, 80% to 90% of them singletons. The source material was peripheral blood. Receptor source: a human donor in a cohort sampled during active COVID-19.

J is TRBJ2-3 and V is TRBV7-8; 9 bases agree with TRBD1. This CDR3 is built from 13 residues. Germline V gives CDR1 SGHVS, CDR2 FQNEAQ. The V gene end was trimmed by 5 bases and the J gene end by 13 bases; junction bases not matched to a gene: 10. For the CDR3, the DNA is TGTGCCAGCAGCCCGGACAGGGGACAAATTAAGTATTTT. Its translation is CASSPDRGQIKYF.

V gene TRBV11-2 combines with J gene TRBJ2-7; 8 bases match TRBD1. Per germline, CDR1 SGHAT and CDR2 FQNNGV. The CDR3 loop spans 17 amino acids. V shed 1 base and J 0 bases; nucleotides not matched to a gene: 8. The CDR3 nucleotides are TGTGCCAGCAGCTTAGTTGGGGGACAGGCCTACTCCTACGAGCAGTACGTC. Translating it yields CASSLVGGQAYSYEQYV.

CDR3 amino acids: CASSYMGGTMETQYF. The CDR3, as DNA: TGTGCCAGCAGTTACATGGGCGGGACGATGGAGACCCAGTACTTC. The chain carries TRBV27 and TRBJ2-5, with D possibly TRBD2 on 6 matching bases. The CDR3 loop spans 15 amino acids. V was cut by 4 bases and J by 5 bases, with 17 bases left in between. CDR1 is MNHEY, CDR2 SMNVEV, per germline (reference sequence).

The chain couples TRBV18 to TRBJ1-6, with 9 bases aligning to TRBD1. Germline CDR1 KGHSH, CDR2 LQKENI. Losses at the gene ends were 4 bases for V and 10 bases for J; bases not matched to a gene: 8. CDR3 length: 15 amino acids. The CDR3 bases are TGTGCCAGCTCACTGAGGGGACAGGGTACCTCACCCCTCCACTTT. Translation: CASSLRGQGTSPLHF.